One and the same sample provided the 22 T cell receptor beta chains below, sequenced in a study of T cells after somatic rescue of genetic block. The method was immunoSEQ multiplex PCR; TCRdb's version includes in-frame clones alone and lacks a portion of them. The sample carries 80,000 to 100,000 clones, approximately 90% recorded once. The sample taken for sequencing was peripheral blood mononuclear cells (PBMCs). The receptor source for this set is a woman between 18 and 30 years old.

CDR3 nucleotide sequence: TGTGCCAGTAGTCGAAGTATAGCGGGAGCTAGCGAGCAGTACTTC. Its protein is CASSRSIAGASEQYF. The chain recombines TRBV19 with TRBJ2-7, with TRBD2 matching over 9 bases. This CDR3 has 15 amino acids. With V trimmed by 5 bases and J by 6 bases, 11 bases remained unmatched. Germline loops: CDR1 LNHDA, CDR2 SQIVND (reference sequence).

This chain links TRBV25-1 with TRBJ1-2; 7 nucleotides agree with TRBD1. The CDR3 spans 17 residues. J lost 0 bases, V lost 3 bases, and 10 bases had no gene match. Germline V gives CDR1 MGHDK, CDR2 SYGVNS. The chain's CDR3 is CASSDLSGGDPNYGYTF. The CDR3 region has the DNA TGTGCCAGCAGTGATCTCTCAGGGGGGGATCCTAACTATGGCTACACCTTC.

This chain uses TRBV13 with TRBJ2-7; 7 bases line up with TRBD2. J was trimmed by 6 bases and V by 1 base; bases with no gene match: 3. The germline CDR1 and CDR2 sequences are PRHDT and FYEKMQ (reference sequence). This CDR3 has 13 amino acids. The CDR3 reads CASSLERGAEQYF. CDR3 coding DNA: TGTGCCAGCAGCTTAGAGCGGGGAGCCGAGCAGTACTTC.

V and J are TRBV7-6 and TRBJ2-1; D possibly uses TRBD1 or TRBD2 (5 bases each). V gave up 0 bases and J gave up 7 bases, with 16 bases separating them. Germline V gives CDR1 SGHVS, CDR2 FNYEAQ. The CDR3 length is 16 residues. In DNA, the CDR3 is TGTGCCAGCAGCTTAGCTGGGCAGGGAGTGAGGAATGAGCAGTTCTTC. Protein: CASSLAGQGVRNEQFF.

V is TRBV27 and J is TRBJ2-2, with D perhaps TRBD1 (6 bases). Germline CDR1 MNHEY, CDR2 SMNVEV (reference sequence). The CDR3 spans 16 residues. With 6 bases removed from V and 5 bases from J, the gap between germline ends came to 19 bases. CDR3 amino acids: CASRPQTTGNTGELFF. CDR3 DNA sequence: TGTGCCAGCAGGCCTCAAACAACAGGGAATACCGGGGAGCTGTTTTTT.

The V gene is TRBV6-5, the J gene TRBJ1-1; 7 bases line up with TRBD1. In germline, CDR1 is MNHEY, CDR2 SVGAGI. The CDR3 covers 14 residues. Germline trimming cut 5 bases from V and 4 bases from J; bases unmatched to any gene: 7. CDR3 coding DNA: TGTGCCAGCAGTCACAGGGGATCCGGCACTGAAGCTTTCTTT. Its protein product is CASSHRGSGTEAFF.

The J gene is TRBJ1-1, the V gene TRBV15; no clear D gene. The V and J ends lost 0 bases and 1 base respectively, with 9 bases between them. Germline V gene data show CDR1 as LNHNV and CDR2 as YYDKDF (reference sequence). The CDR3 length is 15 residues. In nucleotides, the CDR3 is TGTGCCACCAGCAGAGATCGGTGGCAGAACACTGAAGCTTTCTTT. This translates into CATSRDRWQNTEAFF.

This clone was observed a single time. The V and J genes are TRBV6-5 and TRBJ2-6, with 7 bases that match TRBD1. V gave up 2 bases and J gave up 2 bases; unmatched junction bases: 3. Germline V gives CDR1 MNHEY, CDR2 SVGAGI. The CDR3 sequence is 16 residues long. The CDR3 sequence: CASSYGQGAGANVLTF. The CDR3 DNA reads TGTGCCAGCAGTTACGGGCAGGGGGCTGGGGCCAACGTCCTGACTTTC.

This clone appeared a few times. The J gene is TRBJ1-1, the V gene TRBV7-3; TRBD1 is a possible D gene (5 bases). V was trimmed by 5 bases and J by 5 bases, leaving 15 bases between them. The CDR3 length is 14 residues. Looked up from germline, CDR1 is SGHTA and CDR2 is FQGTGA. CDR3 in amino acids: CASSPWGGSTEAFF. The CDR3 nucleotides read TGTGCCAGCAGCCCCTGGGGGGGGAGTACTGAAGCTTTCTTT.

This chain uses TRBV4-1 with TRBJ2-2; a possible D gene is TRBD2 (6 bases). The CDR3 loop spans 16 amino acids. The V end lost 4 bases, the J end lost 1 base, and 13 bases lay between the germline ends. Germline CDR1 MGHRA, CDR2 YSYEKL. CDR3 amino acids: CASSRSGLVNTGELFF. The DNA for the CDR3 is TGCGCCAGCAGCCGCTCGGGACTGGTGAACACCGGGGAGCTGTTTTTT.

The rearrangement links TRBV7-6 to TRBJ2-3; maybe TRBD2 (5 bases). CDR3 length: 16 residues. V gave up 5 bases and J gave up 6 bases, with 21 bases separating them. CDR1 and CDR2 from the germline V gene are SGHVS and FNYEAQ. The CDR3, as DNA: TGTGCCAGCAGCCCCCGGACTGGCCGGGGTTGGGATACGCAGTATTTT. Its translation is CASSPRTGRGWDTQYF.

V usage is TRBV7-9 and J usage is TRBJ2-4, with D maybe TRBD1 (6 bases). This CDR3 contains 14 residues. The V and J ends lost 4 bases and 1 base respectively, with 8 bases between them. Germline values: CDR1 SEHNR, CDR2 FQNEAQ (reference sequence). This CDR3 is CASSWDMAKNIQYF. The DNA for the CDR3 is TGTGCCAGCAGCTGGGACATGGCCAAAAACATTCAGTACTTC.

This chain joins TRBV7-3 and TRBJ2-1; D is perhaps TRBD1 or TRBD2 (5 bases each). The CDR3 contains 15 residues. Germline CDR1 and CDR2: SGHTA and FQGTGA. V was shortened by 5 bases and J by 5 bases, with 16 bases between the two germline ends. For the CDR3, the DNA is TGTGCCAGCAGCCCTCAACCCGGGGCCCACAATGAGCAGTTCTTC. It codes for CASSPQPGAHNEQFF.

Note on this clone: Other DNA sequences of this sample code for an identical CDR3. The rearrangement uses TRBV29-1 and TRBJ1-4, with 8 bases that match TRBD1. The CDR3 sequence is 13 residues long. Looked up from germline, CDR1 is SQVTM and CDR2 is ANQGSEA. Trimming removed 6 bases from V and 8 bases from J; junction bases left unmatched: 8. The DNA of the CDR3 is TGCAGCGTAAGGACAGGGCTTCGCGAAAAACTGTTTTTT. Its protein is CSVRTGLREKLFF.

This clone was counted between two and nine times. J is TRBJ1-5 and V is TRBV7-2, with D unclear. The CDR3 has 14 residues. Trimming pared 1 base from V and 5 bases from J, leaving 9 bases between. CDR1 and CDR2 from the germline V gene are SGHTA and FQGNSA. CDR3 coding DNA: TGTGCCAGCAGCTTAGAGTCAGGAGATCAGCCCCAGCATTTT. Residues: CASSLESGDQPQHF.

This clone has a handful of counts. The chain links TRBV5-1 to TRBJ2-1, with D perhaps TRBD1 or TRBD2 (5 bases each). This CDR3 has 14 residues. The V end lost 4 bases, the J end lost 5 bases, and 13 bases lay between the germline ends. Germline loops: CDR1 SGHRS, CDR2 YFSETQ. CDR3 sequence reads: CASSGMGRNNEQFF. CDR3 sequence (DNA): TGCGCCAGCAGCGGAATGGGACGTAACAATGAGCAGTTCTTC.

V gene TRBV29-1 combines with J gene TRBJ2-7, with D possibly TRBD2 on 6 matching bases. This CDR3 spans 14 amino acids. V was pared by 4 bases and J by 0 bases, with 13 bases between. Germline V gives CDR1 SQVTM, CDR2 ANQGSEA. The chain's CDR3 is CSVVGGTNSYEQYF. The CDR3 bases are TGCAGCGTTGTCGGGGGAACCAACTCCTACGAGCAGTACTTC.

The chain is built from TRBV27 and TRBJ2-2, with 9 nucleotides matching TRBD2. The CDR3 is 14 amino acids. Trimming at V came to 4 bases and at J to 8 bases, leaving 5 bases not matched to a gene. Germline CDR1 MNHEY, CDR2 SMNVEV (reference sequence). In DNA form, the CDR3 reads TGTGCCAGCAGTTCTAGCGGGAACGGTGGGGAGCTGTTTTTT. It encodes CASSSSGNGGELFF.

DNA of the CDR3: TGTGCCAGCTCACCACTTGGGACAGGGACGCCTGAAGCTTTCTTT. This gives the protein CASSPLGTGTPEAFF. The rearrangement links TRBV18 to TRBJ1-1; 9 bases map to TRBD1. Germline V gives CDR1 KGHSH, CDR2 LQKENI. The CDR3 is made up of 15 amino acids. V gave up 1 base and J gave up 6 bases; unmatched junction bases: 6. The entire variable domain, with the rest obtained from reference TRBV18 and TRBJ1-1, is as follows: NAGVMQNPRHLVRRRGQEARLRCSPMKGHSHVYWYRQLPEEGLKFMVYLQKENIIDESGMPKERFSAEFPKEGPSILRIQQVVRGDSAAYFCASSPLGTGTPEAFFGQGTRLTVV.

The V gene is TRBV5-8, the J gene TRBJ2-7; TRBD2 aligns across 11 bases. Per the germline V gene, CDR1 is SGHTS and CDR2 is YDEGEE. With 2 bases clipped from V and 4 bases from J, the junction kept 8 bases outside the gene matches. The CDR3 runs to 16 residues. The CDR3 DNA follows: TGTGCCAGCAGCTTCACGGGTAGCGGGAGGGCATACGAGCAGTACTTC. Protein product: CASSFTGSGRAYEQYF.

The chain is built from TRBV27 and TRBJ1-2; D remains unclear. Trimming took off 0 bases at V and 4 bases at J, with 6 bases between the two ends. Germline V lookup: CDR1 MNHEY, CDR2 SMNVEV (reference sequence). The CDR3 is 13 amino acids. The CDR3 DNA sequence: TGTGCCAGCAGTTTATCGAACAGCTATGGCTACACCTTC. It is translated as CASSLSNSYGYTF.

Only a few counts were recorded for this clone. The chain combines TRBV27 with TRBJ1-2, with D maybe TRBD1 (5 bases). V was shortened by 2 bases and J by 8 bases, with 12 bases between the two germline ends. CDR1 is MNHEY, CDR2 SMNVEV, per germline (reference sequence). The CDR3 contains 13 residues. Here the CDR3 reads CASSLMSGYGYTF. For the CDR3, the DNA is TGTGCCAGCAGTTTAATGTCAGGGTACGGCTACACCTTC.